The T cell receptor (beta chain) under discussion was sequenced for a study of memory CD8 T cells in hepatitis C reinfection. On the study more broadly: Samples late or after reinfection came 12 to 24 weeks post-detection.

TCRdb's copy holds only in-frame clones and misses some; the assay was immunoSEQ multiplex PCR. The table has some 44,000 clones, 85% to 90% seen once. Germline values: CDR1 MNHEY, CDR2 SVGAGI. The V end lost 4 bases, the J end lost 9 bases, and 7 bases lay between the germline ends. CDR3 length: 12 residues. Noted time point: late/post reinfection, 12 to 24 weeks after detection. TCR sequencing was done directly ex vivo on sorted cells, without expansion in vitro. Donors came from people who inject drugs enrolled in HEPCO, Canada. Two donors provided sorted CD3+ CD8+ CD45RO- naive CD8 T cells at all three reinfection time points.

V and J are TRBV6-5 and TRBJ1-6; D gene ambiguous. The sequence came from a man aged 18 to 30 with hepatitis C virus infection. The specimen was naive CD8+ T cells sorted from blood. The CDR3 sequence: CASSFSGSPLHF. DNA for the CDR3: TGTGCCAGCAGTTTTTCCGGTTCACCCCTCCACTTT.